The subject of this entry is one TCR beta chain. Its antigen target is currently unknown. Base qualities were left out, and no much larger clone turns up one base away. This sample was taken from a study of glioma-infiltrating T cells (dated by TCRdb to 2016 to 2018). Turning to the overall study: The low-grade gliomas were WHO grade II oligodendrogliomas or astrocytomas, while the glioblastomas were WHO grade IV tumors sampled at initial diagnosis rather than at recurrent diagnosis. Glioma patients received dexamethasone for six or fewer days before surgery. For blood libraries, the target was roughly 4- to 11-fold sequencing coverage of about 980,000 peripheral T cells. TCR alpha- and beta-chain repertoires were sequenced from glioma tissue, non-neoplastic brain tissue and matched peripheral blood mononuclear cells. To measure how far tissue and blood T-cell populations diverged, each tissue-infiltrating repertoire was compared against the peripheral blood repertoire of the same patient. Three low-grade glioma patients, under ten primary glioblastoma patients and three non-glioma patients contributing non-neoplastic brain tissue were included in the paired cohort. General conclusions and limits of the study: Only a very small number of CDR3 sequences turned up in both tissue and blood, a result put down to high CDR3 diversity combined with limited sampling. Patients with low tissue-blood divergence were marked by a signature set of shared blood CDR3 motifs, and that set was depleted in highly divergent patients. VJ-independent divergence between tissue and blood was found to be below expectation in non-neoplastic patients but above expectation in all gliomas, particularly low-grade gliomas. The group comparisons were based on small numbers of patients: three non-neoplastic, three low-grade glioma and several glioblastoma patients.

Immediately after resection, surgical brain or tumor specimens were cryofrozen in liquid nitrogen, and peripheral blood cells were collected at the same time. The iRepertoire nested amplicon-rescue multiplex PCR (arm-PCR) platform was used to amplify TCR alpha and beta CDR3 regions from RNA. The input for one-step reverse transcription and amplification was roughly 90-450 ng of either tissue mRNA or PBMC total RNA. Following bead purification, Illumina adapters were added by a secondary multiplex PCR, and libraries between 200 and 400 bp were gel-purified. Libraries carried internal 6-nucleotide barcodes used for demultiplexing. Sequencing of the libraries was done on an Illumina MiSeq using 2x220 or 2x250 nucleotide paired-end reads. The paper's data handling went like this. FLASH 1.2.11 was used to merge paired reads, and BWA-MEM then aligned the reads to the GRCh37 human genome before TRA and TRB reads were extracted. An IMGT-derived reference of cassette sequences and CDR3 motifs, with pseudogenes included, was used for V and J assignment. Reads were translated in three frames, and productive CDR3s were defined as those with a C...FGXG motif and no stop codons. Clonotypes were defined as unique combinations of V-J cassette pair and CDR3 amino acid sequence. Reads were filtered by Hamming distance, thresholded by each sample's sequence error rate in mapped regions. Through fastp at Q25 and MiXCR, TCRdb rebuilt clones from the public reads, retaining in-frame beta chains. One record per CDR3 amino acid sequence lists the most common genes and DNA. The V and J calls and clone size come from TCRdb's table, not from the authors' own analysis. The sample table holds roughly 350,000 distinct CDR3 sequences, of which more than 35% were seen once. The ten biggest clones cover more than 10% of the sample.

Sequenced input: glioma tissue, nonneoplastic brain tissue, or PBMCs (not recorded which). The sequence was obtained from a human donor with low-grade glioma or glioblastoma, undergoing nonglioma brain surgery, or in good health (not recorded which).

The DNA reads TGCAGGCCCGTTTCCGGGGACCGTGGTGGCTACACCTTC. Its protein product is CRPVSGDRGGYTF. The rearranged segments are TRBV20-1 and TRBJ1-2, and possibly TRBD1, on 5 matching bases. The cysteine opens and the phenylalanine closes a CDR3 of 13 amino acids. Only the CDR3 part of the read is kept: 39 bases, read in frame from the first base. The CDR1 and CDR2 encoded by the germline V gene (reference sequence) are DFQATT and SNEGSKA.